Sequencing of this T cell receptor (beta chain) was carried out in a study of response to subunit inactivated influenza vaccine. Each CDR3 protein gets one entry after TCRdb re-called the RT-PCR reads with MiXCR. This sample carries some 480,000 distinct CDR3 sequences, approximately 9.9% of them seen once, and the ten largest clones take 10% to 15%. The V and J ends lost 3 bases and 5 bases, in that order; junction bases with no gene match: 8. From germline, CDR1 is DFQATT and CDR2 SNEGSKA (reference sequence). The CDR3 is 15 residues long. The rearrangement joins TRBV20-1 to TRBJ2-5, with 11 positions matching TRBD2. The TCR sequence derives from a man aged 50 or older who received an inactivated influenza vaccine. Sequenced material: PBMCs from blood, taken 35 to 45 days after vaccination. The DNA for the CDR3 is TGCAGTGCTAGGGGCGCCCGGACTAGCGGGGAGACCCAGTACTTC. As protein: CSARGARTSGETQYF.